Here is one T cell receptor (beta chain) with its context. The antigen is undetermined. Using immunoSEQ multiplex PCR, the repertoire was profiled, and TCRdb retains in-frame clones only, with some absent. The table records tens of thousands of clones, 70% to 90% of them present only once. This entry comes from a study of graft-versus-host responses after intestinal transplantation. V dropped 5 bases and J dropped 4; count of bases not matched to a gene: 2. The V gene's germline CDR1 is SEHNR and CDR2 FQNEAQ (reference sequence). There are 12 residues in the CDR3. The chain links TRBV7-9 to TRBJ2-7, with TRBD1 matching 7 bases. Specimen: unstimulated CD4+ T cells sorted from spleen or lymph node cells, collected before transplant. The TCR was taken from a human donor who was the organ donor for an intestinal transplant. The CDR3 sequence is CASSQTGYEQYF. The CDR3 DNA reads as TGTGCCAGCAGCCAGACAGGGTACGAGCAGTACTTC.